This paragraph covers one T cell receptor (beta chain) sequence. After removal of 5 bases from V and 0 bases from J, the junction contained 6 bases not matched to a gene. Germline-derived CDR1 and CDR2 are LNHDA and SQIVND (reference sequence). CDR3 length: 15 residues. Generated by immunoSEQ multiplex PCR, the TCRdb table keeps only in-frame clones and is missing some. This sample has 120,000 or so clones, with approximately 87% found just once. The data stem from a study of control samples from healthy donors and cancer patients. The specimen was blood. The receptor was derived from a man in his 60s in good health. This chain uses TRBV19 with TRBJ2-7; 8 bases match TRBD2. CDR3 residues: CASSLIGGASYEQYF. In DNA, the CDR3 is TGTGCCAGTAGTCTGATCGGGGGGGCCTCCTACGAGCAGTACTTC.